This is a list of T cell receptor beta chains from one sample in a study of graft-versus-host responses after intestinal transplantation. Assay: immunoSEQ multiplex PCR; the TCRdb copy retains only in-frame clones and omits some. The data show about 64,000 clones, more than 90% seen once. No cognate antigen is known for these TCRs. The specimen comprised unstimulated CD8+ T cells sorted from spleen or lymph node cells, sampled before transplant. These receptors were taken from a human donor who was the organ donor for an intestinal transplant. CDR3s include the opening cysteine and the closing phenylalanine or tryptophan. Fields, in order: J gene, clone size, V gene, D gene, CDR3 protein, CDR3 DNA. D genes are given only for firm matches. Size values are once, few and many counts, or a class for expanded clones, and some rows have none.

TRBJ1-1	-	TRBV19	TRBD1	CASSIDTGQANTEAFF	TGTGCCAGTAGTATAGATACGGGACAGGCGAACACTGAAGCTTTCTTT
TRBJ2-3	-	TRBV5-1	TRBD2	CASSTGLAGDGTDTQYF	TGCGCCAGCAGCACGGGACTAGCGGGAGATGGCACAGATACGCAGTATTTT
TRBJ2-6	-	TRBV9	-	CASSFPLAGSGANVLTF	TGTGCCAGCAGCTTCCCGTTAGCTGGCTCTGGGGCCAACGTCCTGACTTTC
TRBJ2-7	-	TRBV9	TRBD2	CASSGEGYEQYF	TGTGCCAGCAGCGGGGAGGGGTACGAGCAGTACTTC
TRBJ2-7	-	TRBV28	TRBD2	CASRTVGGAGGDPYEQYF	TGTGCCAGCAGGACCGTGGGAGGTGCGGGAGGAGACCCCTACGAGCAGTACTTC
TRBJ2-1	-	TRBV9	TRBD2	CASSVTSGDSSYNEQFF	TGTGCCAGCAGCGTAACTAGCGGGGATAGCTCCTACAATGAGCAGTTCTTC
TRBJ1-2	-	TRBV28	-	CASSLREGYGYTF	TGTGCCAGCAGTTTAAGGGAGGGCTATGGCTACACCTTC
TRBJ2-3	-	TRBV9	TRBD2	CASSVPAAGRAGATDTQYF	TGTGCCAGCAGCGTACCCGCGGCGGGGAGGGCCGGAGCCACAGATACGCAGTATTTT
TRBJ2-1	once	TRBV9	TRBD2	CASSFSGRGYNEQFF	TGTGCCAGCAGCTTTAGCGGGAGAGGGTACAATGAGCAGTTCTTC
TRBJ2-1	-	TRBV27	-	CASSLSSPLEESRWNEQFF	TGTGCCAGCAGTTTATCATCCCCCCTAGAGGAGTCCCGCTGGAATGAGCAGTTCTTC
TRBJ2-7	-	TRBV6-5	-	CASSIRSDYEQYF	TGTGCCAGCAGTATCCGGTCCGACTACGAGCAGTACTTC
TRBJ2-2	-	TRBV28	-	CASSERGNTGELFF	TGTGCCAGCAGTGAACGGGGGAACACCGGGGAGCTGTTTTTT
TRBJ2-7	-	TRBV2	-	CASSVLGPGGYEQYF	TGTGCCAGCAGTGTCCTGGGTCCCGGGGGCTACGAGCAGTACTTC
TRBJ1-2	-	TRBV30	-	CAWSKSVYGYTF	TGTGCCTGGAGTAAATCAGTCTATGGCTACACCTTC
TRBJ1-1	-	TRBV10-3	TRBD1	CAISGTGGVTEAFF	TGTGCCATCAGTGGGACAGGGGGAGTCACTGAAGCTTTCTTT
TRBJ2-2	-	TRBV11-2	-	CASSRNTGELFF	TGTGCCAGCTCCCGGAACACCGGGGAGCTGTTTTTT
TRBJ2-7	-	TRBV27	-	CASSSTGYYSYEQYF	TGTGCCAGCAGTTCGACAGGCTACTACTCCTACGAGCAGTACTTC
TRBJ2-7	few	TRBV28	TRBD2	CASSLDVGTSGQSYEQYF	TGTGCCAGCAGTTTGGATGTAGGGACTAGCGGGCAGTCCTACGAGCAGTACTTC
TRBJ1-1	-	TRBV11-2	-	CASSLFNSDTEAFF	TGTGCCAGCAGCTTATTTAACAGTGACACTGAAGCTTTCTTT
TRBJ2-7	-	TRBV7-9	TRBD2	CASSPHPGLVESTEQYF	TGTGCCAGCAGCCCCCACCCCGGACTAGTAGAGTCTACGGAGCAGTACTTC
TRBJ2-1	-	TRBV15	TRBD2	CATSRERREEQFF	TGTGCCACCAGCAGAGAACGGCGGGAGGAGCAGTTCTTC
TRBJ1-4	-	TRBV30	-	CAWSSGMGEKLFF	TGTGCCTGGAGTTCAGGGATGGGTGAAAAACTGTTTTTT
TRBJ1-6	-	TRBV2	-	CASRKQGSPLHF	TGTGCCAGCAGGAAACAGGGTTCACCCCTCCACTTT
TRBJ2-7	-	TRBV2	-	CASRDFSSYEQYF	TGTGCCAGCAGGGACTTCAGCTCCTACGAGCAGTACTTC
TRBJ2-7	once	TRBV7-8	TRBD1	CASSPGTGGGVEQYF	TGTGCCAGCAGCCCAGGGACAGGGGGTGGGGTGGAGCAGTACTTC
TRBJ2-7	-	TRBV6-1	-	CASSESTGQYYEQYF	TGTGCCAGCAGTGAATCGACAGGACAATACTACGAGCAGTACTTC
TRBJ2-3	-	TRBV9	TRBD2	CASSVGLAGRDTQYF	TGTGCCAGCAGCGTGGGACTAGCGGGGCGGGATACGCAGTATTTT
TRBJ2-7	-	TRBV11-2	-	CASSLPSLADISSYEQYF	TGTGCCAGCAGCTTACCCTCCCTCGCGGACATAAGCTCCTACGAGCAGTACTTC
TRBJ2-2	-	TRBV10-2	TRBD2	CASSEPSGRVRDGELFF	TGCGCCAGCAGTGAGCCTAGCGGGAGGGTCCGGGACGGGGAGCTGTTTTTT
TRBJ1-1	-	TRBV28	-	CASRFRGGNTEAFF	TGTGCCAGCAGGTTCCGAGGGGGGAACACTGAAGCTTTCTTT
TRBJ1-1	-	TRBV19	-	CASSSQDPNTEAFF	TGTGCCAGTAGTTCGCAGGATCCGAACACTGAAGCTTTCTTT
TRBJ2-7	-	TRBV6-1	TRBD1	CASSEPYRDSSYEQYF	TGTGCCAGCAGTGAACCATATCGGGACAGCTCCTACGAGCAGTACTTC
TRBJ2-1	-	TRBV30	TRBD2	CAWSGTSYNEQFF	TGTGCCTGGAGCGGGACTAGCTACAATGAGCAGTTCTTC
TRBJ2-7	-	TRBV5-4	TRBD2	CASSSGLAEDEQYF	TGTGCCAGCAGTTCAGGACTAGCGGAAGACGAGCAGTACTTC
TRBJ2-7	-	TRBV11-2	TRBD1	CASSLAWDRASSYEQYF	TGTGCCAGCAGCTTAGCCTGGGACAGGGCAAGCTCCTACGAGCAGTACTTC
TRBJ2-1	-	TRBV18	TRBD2	CASSPLVLAGGFDNEQFF	TGTGCCAGCTCACCACTTGTTCTAGCGGGAGGGTTTGACAATGAGCAGTTCTTC
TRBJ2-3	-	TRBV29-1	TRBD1	CSVEAPWTGGTDTQYF	TGCAGCGTTGAAGCCCCTTGGACAGGGGGCACAGATACGCAGTATTTT
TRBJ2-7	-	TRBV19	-	CASSRGYEQYF	TGTGCCAGTAGCAGGGGCTACGAGCAGTACTTC
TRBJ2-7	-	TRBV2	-	CASSGFGSRSSYEQYF	TGTGCCAGCAGTGGGTTTGGAAGTAGGAGCTCCTACGAGCAGTACTTC
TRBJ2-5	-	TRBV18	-	CASSPAGLETQYF	TGTGCCAGCTCACCCGCCGGGTTGGAGACCCAGTACTTC
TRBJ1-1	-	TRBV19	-	CATGPGETEAFF	TGTGCCACCGGGCCTGGGGAGACTGAAGCTTTCTTT
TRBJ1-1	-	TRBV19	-	CASRFGGTEAFF	TGTGCCAGTAGGTTCGGGGGCACTGAAGCTTTCTTT
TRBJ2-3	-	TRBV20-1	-	CSARLDTQYF	TGCAGTGCTAGACTGGATACGCAGTATTTT
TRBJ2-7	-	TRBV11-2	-	CASTPFDGQGYEQYF	TGTGCCAGCACCCCCTTCGACGGCCAGGGGTACGAGCAGTACTTC
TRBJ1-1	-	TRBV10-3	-	CAISKTGSEAFF	TGTGCCATCAGTAAAACAGGGTCTGAAGCTTTCTTT
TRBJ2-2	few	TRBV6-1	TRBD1	CASSEGTGGSGELFF	TGTGCCAGCAGTGAAGGGACAGGGGGCTCCGGGGAGCTGTTTTTT